Listed below are T cell receptor beta chains from one sample, sequenced in a study of identical twins. TCRdb redid the calling of the 5' RACE reads with MiXCR, one entry per CDR3 protein. The sample lists about 220,000 distinct CDR3 sequences; roughly a tenth were seen once. Material for sequencing was memory (CD45RO+) T cells sorted from blood. These receptors came from a young woman in good health. The CDR3 runs from the conserved cysteine through the conserved F or W. Each record gives: CDR3 protein, CDR3 DNA, clone size, D gene, J gene, V gene. A D gene is named only where the DNA matches it firmly. Clone size is given for some rows only: seen once, a few or many times, or a class if the clone is expanded.

cdr3_aa: CASSPDGFHSYEQYF
cdr3_nt: TGCGCCAGCAGCCCGGATGGCTTCCACTCCTACGAGCAGTACTTC
clone_size: few
d_call: NA
j_call: TRBJ2-7
v_call: TRBV5-1

cdr3_aa: CASSFPWTSGGSTSTDTQYF
cdr3_nt: TGCGCCAGCAGCTTCCCCTGGACTAGCGGGGGCTCGACTAGCACAGATACGCAGTATTTT
clone_size: NA
d_call: TRBD2
j_call: TRBJ2-3
v_call: TRBV5-1

cdr3_aa: CASSSGTVTGELFF
cdr3_nt: TGTGCCAGCAGCTCCGGGACCGTCACCGGGGAGCTGTTTTTT
clone_size: NA
d_call: NA
j_call: TRBJ2-2
v_call: TRBV3-1

cdr3_aa: CSAYTPGTESRTF
cdr3_nt: TGCAGTGCTTATACCCCAGGGACAGAATCTAGGACCTTC
clone_size: many
d_call: TRBD1
j_call: TRBJ1-2
v_call: TRBV20-1

cdr3_aa: CASSLRTGATGELFF
cdr3_nt: TGTGCCAGCAGCCTAAGGACAGGGGCCACCGGGGAGCTGTTTTTT
clone_size: many
d_call: TRBD1
j_call: TRBJ2-2
v_call: TRBV7-2

cdr3_aa: CASYYRALSYNEQFF
cdr3_nt: TGTGCCAGCTATTACCGGGCACTTTCCTACAATGAGCAGTTCTTC
clone_size: NA
d_call: NA
j_call: TRBJ2-1
v_call: TRBV6-2/TRBV6-3

cdr3_aa: CASSFAGGETQYF
cdr3_nt: TGTGCCAGCAGCTTCGCAGGGGGTGAGACCCAGTACTTC
clone_size: NA
d_call: TRBD1
j_call: TRBJ2-5
v_call: TRBV11-2

cdr3_aa: CSALSGTDTQYF
cdr3_nt: TGCAGCGCCTTATCGGGCACAGATACGCAGTATTTT
clone_size: few
d_call: NA
j_call: TRBJ2-3
v_call: TRBV29-1

cdr3_aa: CSATRLAGRADTQYF
cdr3_nt: TGCAGTGCAACCCGACTAGCGGGTAGGGCAGATACGCAGTATTTT
clone_size: few
d_call: TRBD2
j_call: TRBJ2-3
v_call: TRBV20-1

cdr3_aa: CSARKGDGETQYF
cdr3_nt: TGCAGTGCTAGGAAGGGTGACGGAGAGACCCAGTACTTC
clone_size: few
d_call: NA
j_call: TRBJ2-5
v_call: TRBV20-1

cdr3_aa: CASSLTHTAKNIQYF
cdr3_nt: TGTGCCAGCAGCCTAACTCATACTGCCAAAAACATTCAGTACTTC
clone_size: NA
d_call: NA
j_call: TRBJ2-4
v_call: TRBV12-3/TRBV12-4

cdr3_aa: CASMGDRVNYGYTF
cdr3_nt: TGTGCCAGCATGGGGGACAGGGTGAACTATGGCTACACCTTC
clone_size: NA
d_call: TRBD1
j_call: TRBJ1-2
v_call: TRBV12-3/TRBV12-4

cdr3_aa: CATQGSGANVLTF
cdr3_nt: TGTGCCACCCAGGGCTCTGGGGCCAACGTCCTGACTTTC
clone_size: few
d_call: NA
j_call: TRBJ2-6
v_call: TRBV24-1

cdr3_aa: CAISEAGTSGPNSYEQYF
cdr3_nt: TGTGCCATCAGTGAGGCCGGGACTAGCGGCCCAAACTCCTACGAGCAGTACTTC
clone_size: few
d_call: TRBD2
j_call: TRBJ2-7
v_call: TRBV10-3

cdr3_aa: CASSPYQGPYEQYF
cdr3_nt: TGTGCCAGCAGCCCGTATCAGGGTCCCTACGAGCAGTACTTC
clone_size: few
d_call: NA
j_call: TRBJ2-7
v_call: TRBV7-2

cdr3_aa: CASSSPSEQETQYF
cdr3_nt: TGTGCCAGCAGTTCCCCCTCGGAGCAAGAGACCCAGTACTTC
clone_size: NA
d_call: NA
j_call: TRBJ2-5
v_call: TRBV6-5

cdr3_aa: CASSSTGHPSTDTQYF
cdr3_nt: TGTGCCAGCAGCTCTACCGGACACCCTAGCACAGATACGCAGTATTTT
clone_size: many
d_call: NA
j_call: TRBJ2-3
v_call: TRBV5-8

cdr3_aa: CASSPLSGDYEQYF
cdr3_nt: TGCGCCAGCAGCCCTCTCTCGGGCGACTACGAGCAGTACTTC
clone_size: few
d_call: NA
j_call: TRBJ2-7
v_call: TRBV5-1

cdr3_aa: CASSLASTVNTEAFF
cdr3_nt: TGTGCCAGCAGCTTAGCGTCGACGGTGAACACTGAAGCTTTCTTT
clone_size: many
d_call: NA
j_call: TRBJ1-1
v_call: TRBV7-8

cdr3_aa: CSASREANTGELFF
cdr3_nt: TGCAGTGCGTCGCGCGAGGCGAACACCGGGGAGCTGTTTTTT
clone_size: many
d_call: NA
j_call: TRBJ2-2
v_call: TRBV20-1

cdr3_aa: CATRTYESYEQYF
cdr3_nt: TGTGCCACCAGGACATATGAGTCCTACGAGCAGTACTTC
clone_size: few
d_call: NA
j_call: TRBJ2-7
v_call: TRBV7-8

cdr3_aa: CSARDTLNTEAFF
cdr3_nt: TGCAGTGCTAGGGACACCTTGAACACTGAAGCTTTCTTT
clone_size: NA
d_call: NA
j_call: TRBJ1-1
v_call: TRBV20-1

cdr3_aa: CASSLAQRTSGRETQYF
cdr3_nt: TGCGCCAGCAGCTTGGCCCAACGTACTAGCGGGAGAGAGACCCAGTACTTC
clone_size: NA
d_call: TRBD2
j_call: TRBJ2-5
v_call: TRBV5-1

cdr3_aa: CASSALGRLSDTQYF
cdr3_nt: TGTGCCAGCAGTGCCCTCGGACGGTTGTCAGATACGCAGTATTTT
clone_size: many
d_call: NA
j_call: TRBJ2-3
v_call: TRBV2

cdr3_aa: CAWGGGYEELFF
cdr3_nt: TGTGCCTGGGGAGGAGGGTACGAGGAGCTGTTTTTT
clone_size: NA
d_call: NA
j_call: TRBJ2-2
v_call: TRBV30